The 12 T cell receptor beta chains listed next were all sequenced from one sample in a study of blood T cell repertoires in COVID-19 (dated by TCRdb to about 2020). To prepare the library, the immunoSEQ multiplex PCR assay was applied. TCRdb retrieved this table from immuneACCESS and kept in-frame rearrangements only. Not all clones are present; in checked studies, unresolved V genes account for under half, and no reason is known for the remainder. This sample lists approximately 30,000 clones; 81% were detected once. In total, the top ten clones hold more than 45% of the sample. The sample was peripheral blood. All receptors come from a man aged 45-65 years with active or convalescent COVID-19.

The chain couples TRBV6-5 to TRBJ2-5, with 8 bases that match TRBD1. In germline, CDR1 is MNHEY, CDR2 SVGAGI. The CDR3 runs 15 residues. Trimming cost V 5 bases and J 5 bases; bases outside gene matches: 10. The CDR3 DNA reads TGTGCCAGCAGTCTAAGTCTACAGGGGGATGAGACCCAGTACTTC. Its translation is CASSLSLQGDETQYF.

The chain links TRBV6-1 to TRBJ2-3, with a possible D match to TRBD2 (5 bases). The CDR3 extends over 14 amino acids. Germline-derived CDR1 and CDR2 are MNHNS and SASEGT. Trimming left V 3 bases short and J 0 bases short, with 7 bases between. CDR3 in amino acids: CASSERRSTDTQYF. CDR3 nucleotide sequence: TGTGCCAGCAGTGAGAGGAGGAGCACAGATACGCAGTATTTT.

The J gene is TRBJ1-5, the V gene TRBV7-2, with D possibly matching TRBD1 (6 bases). Trimming removed 5 bases from V and 6 bases from J, with 11 bases in between. The CDR3 spans 13 residues. Looked up from germline, CDR1 is SGHTA and CDR2 is FQGNSA. The CDR3 region has the DNA TGTGCCAGCAGCCTCGGACAGTCTCAGCCCCAGCATTTT. Encoded protein: CASSLGQSQPQHF.

The rearrangement uses TRBV29-1 and TRBJ2-7, with D perhaps matching TRBD2 (5 bases). Germline loops: CDR1 SQVTM, CDR2 ANQGSEA. The CDR3 has 11 residues. The V and J ends lost 5 bases and 3 bases respectively, with 8 bases between them. In DNA form, the CDR3 reads TGCAGCGTTAGCGGTAACTACGAGCAGTACTTC. Translating gives CSVSGNYEQYF.

The gene calls are TRBV7-6 and TRBJ1-1, with unresolved D. Germline CDR1 reads SGHVS; CDR2 reads FNYEAQ. Trimming pared 2 bases from V and 5 bases from J, leaving 9 bases between. The CDR3 runs 13 residues. CDR3 in amino acids: CASSLSRGTEAFF. DNA for the CDR3: TGTGCCAGCAGCTTAAGCCGGGGAACTGAAGCTTTCTTT. The variable domain in full, with the rest retrieved from reference TRBV7-6 and TRBJ1-1, is GAGVSQSPRYKVTKRGQDVALRCDPISGHVSLYWYRQALGQGPEFLTYFNYEAQQDKSGLPNDRFSAERPEGSISTLTIQRTEQRDSAMYRCASSLSRGTEAFFGQGTRLTVV.

This clone was counted ten times or more. The chain recombines TRBV3-1 (or the pseudogene TRBV3-2) with TRBJ1-2, with a tentative D call TRBD1 (5 bases). The CDR3 loop spans 14 amino acids. V was trimmed by 3 bases and J by 4 bases, leaving 12 bases between them. Per germline, CDR1 LGHDT and CDR2 YNNKEL (reference sequence). The CDR3 spells CASSHLSDSYGYTF. The DNA of the CDR3 is TGTGCCAGCAGCCATTTATCCGACAGCTATGGCTACACCTTC.

This chain links TRBV3-1 (or the pseudogene TRBV3-2) with TRBJ2-7; no firm D call. From germline, CDR1 is LGHDT and CDR2 YNNKEL (reference sequence). V was shortened by 4 bases and J by 4 bases, with 8 bases between the two germline ends. This CDR3 spans 12 amino acids. The CDR3 reads CASSPNFYEQYF. DNA of the CDR3: TGTGCCAGCAGCCCCAACTTTTACGAGCAGTACTTC.

V is TRBV6-5 and J is TRBJ1-5; D not resolved. The CDR3 consists of 13 residues. V was cut by 6 bases and J by 3 bases, with 9 bases left in between. Germline V gene sequence: CDR1 MNHEY, CDR2 SVGAGI. The CDR3 region is CASRRDNNQPQHF. The CDR3 DNA follows: TGTGCCAGCAGGAGGGATAACAATCAGCCCCAGCATTTT.

The chain uses TRBV19 and TRBJ2-1; 11 bases line up with TRBD2. Germline CDR1 is LNHDA and CDR2 is SQIVND (reference sequence). V was pared by 10 bases and J by 7 bases, with 9 bases of the junction left unmatched. CDR3 size: 14 residues. This CDR3 is CATDSGGARNEQFF. The DNA for the CDR3 is TGTGCCACCGATAGCGGGGGGGCTAGGAATGAGCAGTTCTTC.

The J gene is TRBJ2-7, the V gene TRBV29-1; D remains ambiguous. Germline V gene sequence: CDR1 SQVTM, CDR2 ANQGSEA. The CDR3 contains 13 residues. Trimming left V 3 bases short and J 3 bases short, with 12 bases between. This CDR3 is CSVDISGLYEQYF. Here the CDR3 DNA reads TGCAGCGTTGATATTTCCGGTCTCTACGAGCAGTACTTC.

V and J are TRBV5-6 and TRBJ2-1, with 12 nucleotides matching TRBD2. This CDR3 has 17 amino acids. Germline CDR1 SGHDT, CDR2 YYEEEE. V shed 9 bases and J 3 bases; nucleotides not matched to a gene: 13. This CDR3 is CATFTSGRPLIYNEQFF. Here the CDR3 DNA reads TGTGCCACCTTCACTAGCGGGAGGCCTCTTATCTACAATGAGCAGTTCTTC.

The rearrangement links TRBV2 to TRBJ1-5; perhaps TRBD1 as D (6 bases). Germline CDR1 and CDR2: SNHLY and FYNNEI. This CDR3 is 15 amino acids long. V was pared by 6 bases and J by 0 bases, with 12 bases between. CDR3 sequence: CASSSTGYSNQPQHF. Written as DNA, the CDR3 is TGTGCCAGCAGCTCAACAGGGTATAGCAATCAGCCCCAGCATTTT.